What follows are 30 T cell receptor beta chains derived from one specimen sequenced in a study of blood T cells in healthy people across ages. With a J-beta primer mix and a sample-barcoded 5' primer, a second PCR ran 7 to 11 cycles. TCRdb re-analysed the 5' RACE reads in MiXCR, keeping a single row per CDR3 protein. Of roughly 700,000 distinct CDR3 sequences in the sample, 25% are singletons; the top ten hold 9.4%. This sample also appeared in a second study, on T cells of mothers and their children.

Sequencing was carried out using blood. The receptor set was obtained from a boy younger than 18 in good health.

This clonotype was seen more than once but under ten times. The V gene is TRBV4-1, the J gene TRBJ2-2, with 12 bases identical to TRBD2. The germline V gene encodes CDR1 MGHRA and CDR2 YSYEKL. V gave up 1 base and J gave up 5 bases; unmatched junction bases: 8. There are 18 residues in the CDR3. Here the CDR3 reads CASSQVLAGGPGTGELFF. DNA of the CDR3: TGCGCCAGCAGCCAAGTTCTAGCGGGAGGGCCGGGGACCGGGGAGCTGTTTTTT.

V is TRBV20-1 and J is TRBJ2-7; either TRBD1 or TRBD2 may supply D (7 bases each). The germline CDR1 and CDR2 sequences are DFQATT and SNEGSKA (reference sequence). This CDR3 region has 14 residues. The V gene lost 5 bases and the J gene lost 0 bases, with 14 bases spanning the gap. The CDR3 DNA follows: TGCAGTGCTCGGGGGGACAGAGACTCCTACGAGCAGTACTTC. This translates into CSARGDRDSYEQYF.

This chain uses TRBV7-2 with TRBJ2-5; D not resolved. Trimming shortened V by 3 bases and J by 7 bases, and 12 bases separated the two germline ends. The CDR3 is made up of 13 amino acids. Germline values: CDR1 SGHTA, CDR2 FQGNSA. The CDR3 DNA follows: TGTGCCAGCAGCTTTCAACGAGACACGACCCAGTACTTC. Its protein is CASSFQRDTTQYF.

The chain carries TRBV5-1 and TRBJ2-1; possible D gene TRBD1, 5 bases. The CDR3 spans 19 residues. V lost 0 bases and J lost 0, with 19 bases in between. Germline V gene sequence: CDR1 SGHRS, CDR2 YFSETQ. This chain's CDR3 is CASSLEAQSRAGSYNEQFF. The CDR3 bases are TGCGCCAGCAGCTTGGAAGCCCAGTCCAGGGCTGGCTCCTACAATGAGCAGTTCTTC.

A few counts support this clonotype. The chain links TRBV7-8 to TRBJ2-5, with 10 bases that match TRBD2. With V trimmed by 0 bases and J by 4 bases, 8 bases remained unmatched. In germline, CDR1 is SGHVS, CDR2 FQNEAQ. The length of the CDR3 is 17 residues. CDR3 amino acids: CASSLARASGGGETQYF. The CDR3, as DNA: TGTGCCAGCAGCTTAGCGCGGGCTAGCGGGGGTGGAGAGACCCAGTACTTC.

This clonotype was picked up a small number of times. The gene calls are TRBV10-3 and TRBJ1-2, with 9 bases identical to TRBD1. Germline V gene sequence: CDR1 ENHRY, CDR2 SYGVKD. J was trimmed by 7 bases and V by 5 bases; bases with no gene match: 5. This CDR3 comprises 13 residues. The CDR3 region has the DNA TGTGCCATCAGTAGGGACAGGGAGACTGGCTACACCTTC. It specifies CAISRDRETGYTF.

Of note for this clonotype: The junction and the germline gene differ at one end; a read error may be behind it. The V gene is TRBV19, the J gene TRBJ2-4; D tentatively reads TRBD1 or TRBD2 (5 bases each). The CDR3 extends over 13 amino acids. CDR1 is LNHDA, CDR2 SQIVND, per germline (reference sequence). The CDR3 loop is CATRQLAKNVQYF. The CDR3, as DNA: TGTGCCACCCGACAGCTAGCCAAAAACGTTCAGTACTTC.

This clonotype was seen a few times. The rearrangement links TRBV7-6 to TRBJ2-7; TRBD2 aligns across 10 bases. The trim removed 1 base at V and 5 bases at J, leaving 5 bases unmatched. Germline V gene sequence: CDR1 SGHVS, CDR2 FNYEAQ. The length of the CDR3 is 15 residues. The DNA of the CDR3 is TGTGCCAGCAGCTTAGTACTAGCGGGGCCCCACGAGCAGTACTTC. It is translated as CASSLVLAGPHEQYF.

The V gene is TRBV15, the J gene TRBJ2-3; 11 nucleotides align to TRBD2. Germline trimming cut 2 bases from V and 2 bases from J; bases unmatched to any gene: 3. Germline V gives CDR1 LNHNV, CDR2 YYDKDF (reference sequence). The CDR3 is 16 residues long. The CDR3 spells CATSRRLAGYTDTQYF. Here the CDR3 DNA reads TGTGCCACCAGCAGACGACTAGCGGGGTACACAGATACGCAGTATTTT.

A few counts support this clonotype. The rearrangement joins TRBV29-1 to TRBJ1-2; 7 bases map to TRBD1. The CDR3 sequence is 13 residues long. CDR1 and CDR2 from the germline V gene are SQVTM and ANQGSEA. The DNA for the CDR3 is TGCGGATTCACAGGGGACCTTAACTATGGCTACACCTTC. As protein: CGFTGDLNYGYTF.

The gene calls are TRBV24-1 and TRBJ2-1; D is undetermined. There are 14 residues in the CDR3. CDR1 and CDR2 from the germline V gene are KGHDR and SFDVKD. Deletions cut 2 bases from V and 5 bases from J, with 9 bases between. The CDR3 protein is CATSDSGAHNEQFF. CDR3 bases: TGTGCCACCAGTGATTCGGGCGCCCACAATGAGCAGTTCTTC.

A few counts support this clonotype. V and J are TRBV29-1 and TRBJ2-5; D unclear. The DNA end is a closer match to TRBJ2-7, so the J assignment may be wrong. Germline V gives CDR1 SQVTM, CDR2 ANQGSEA. The CDR3 has 13 residues. The CDR3 DNA reads TGCAGCGTTTCGGCCGACGGCCCTTACGAGCAGTACTTC. Its protein product is CSVSADGPYEQYF.

This clonotype was observed at least ten times. The chain employs TRBV12-3 or TRBV12-4 and TRBJ1-4; 8 bases fit TRBD1. V lost 7 bases, J lost 8 bases, and 6 bases stayed unmatched. The CDR3 runs to 13 residues. CDR3 sequence (DNA): TGTGCCAGCAACCAGGGGGCTGAGGAAAAACTGTTTTTT. Amino acids: CASNQGAEEKLFF.

This clonotype was detected a few times. The chain couples TRBV20-1 to TRBJ2-3, with a possible D match to TRBD1 (6 bases). CDR1 DFQATT and CDR2 SNEGSKA come from the germline V gene (reference sequence). With 2 bases removed from V and 1 base from J, the gap between germline ends came to 13 bases. The CDR3 is made up of 15 amino acids. Written as DNA, the CDR3 is TGCAGTGCTAGACACAGGGTTTCTGGCACAGATACGCAGTATTTT. Its translation: CSARHRVSGTDTQYF.

Turning to this clonotype: The junction differs from germline at one of its ends, possibly a read error. The chain has TRBV20-1 and TRBJ2-1; D is undetermined. CDR1 and CDR2 (germline): DFQATT, SNEGSKA (reference sequence). The CDR3 totals 13 residues. CDR3 nucleotides: TGCAGTGCCAGAGATAACATCTACAATGAGCAGTTCTTC. Protein product: CSARDNIYNEQFF.

The gene calls are TRBV3-1 and TRBJ2-4; TRBD2 matches at 13 bases. The CDR3 totals 16 residues. With 3 bases clipped from V and 9 bases from J, the junction kept 8 bases outside the gene matches. Germline CDR1 and CDR2: LGHDT and YNNKEL (reference sequence). DNA for the CDR3: TGTGCCAGCAGCCATGGAACTAGCGGGGGGGAATCCATTCAGTACTTC. Translating it yields CASSHGTSGGESIQYF.

This rearrangement joins TRBV3-1 to TRBJ1-1; D ambiguous. Germline CDR1 reads LGHDT; CDR2 reads YNNKEL (reference sequence). Trimming pared 1 base from V and 1 base from J, leaving 10 bases between. The CDR3 runs 15 residues. The chain's CDR3 is CASSQANSQNTEAFF. The DNA of the CDR3 is TGTGCCAGCAGCCAAGCGAACAGCCAGAACACTGAAGCTTTCTTT.

The chain links TRBV29-1 to TRBJ1-1; D is unresolved. Germline values: CDR1 SQVTM, CDR2 ANQGSEA. Trimming removed 5 bases from V and 5 bases from J, with 12 bases in between. This CDR3 is built from 12 residues. CDR3 sequence (DNA): TGCAGCGTTAGGGAAATTAGGACTGAAGCTTTCTTT. Protein: CSVREIRTEAFF.

This clonotype was detected a few times. An end of the junction does not agree with germline; a read error may underlie this. The genes are TRBV7-9 and TRBJ2-7, with D possibly being TRBD1 (6 bases). This CDR3 is built from 14 residues. Germline lookup yields CDR1 SEHNR and CDR2 FQNEAQ (reference sequence). CDR3: CASSFGQDSYEQCF. The CDR3 DNA is TGTGCCAGCAGCTTTGGGCAGGACAGCTACGAGCAGTGCTTC.

This chain joins TRBV7-9 and TRBJ2-5; 8 bases agree with TRBD1. The J call is in doubt because the DNA end fits TRBJ2-1 better. The germline V gene has CDR1 SEHNR and CDR2 FQNEAQ (reference sequence). This CDR3 comprises 15 residues. The CDR3 here is CASSTPGGARSEQFF. The DNA of the CDR3 is TGTGCCAGCAGCACCCCAGGGGGCGCGAGAAGTGAGCAGTTCTTC.

V is TRBV20-1 and J is TRBJ2-7; 12 bases line up with TRBD2. Trimming cost V 0 bases and J 2 bases; bases outside gene matches: 8. The germline CDR1 and CDR2 sequences are DFQATT and SNEGSKA (reference sequence). The CDR3 runs to 17 residues. CDR3 loop: CSARDLGLAGFTYEQYF. CDR3 nucleotide sequence: TGCAGTGCTAGAGATTTAGGACTAGCGGGATTTACCTACGAGCAGTACTTC.

The V and J genes are TRBV3-1 and TRBJ2-4; 10 bases are shared with TRBD2. Germline V gene data show CDR1 as LGHDT and CDR2 as YNNKEL (reference sequence). Trimming at V came to 0 bases and at J to 9 bases, leaving 5 bases not matched to a gene. The CDR3 is made up of 15 amino acids. CDR3 protein: CASSQEAGGPLIQYF. CDR3 DNA: TGTGCCAGCAGCCAAGAAGCGGGGGGGCCGCTCATTCAGTACTTC.

This rearrangement joins TRBV12-3 or TRBV12-4 to TRBJ2-1; TRBD1 matches at 8 bases. V lost 3 bases to trimming and J lost 5 bases; unmatched junction nucleotides: 3. The CDR3 totals 14 residues. DNA for the CDR3: TGTGCCAGCAGTTTCAGGGGGCAAAACAATGAGCAGTTCTTC. Its protein product is CASSFRGQNNEQFF.

The V call is TRBV12-3 or TRBV12-4, the J call TRBJ2-3; a possible D gene is TRBD2 (5 bases). Trimming took off 7 bases at V and 4 bases at J, with 15 bases between the two ends. This CDR3 contains 14 residues. CDR3: CASTDSGYPDTQYF. DNA of the CDR3: TGTGCCAGCACTGACTCGGGGTACCCAGATACGCAGTATTTT.

This clonotype was observed a handful of times. J is TRBJ2-1 and V is TRBV2; D may be TRBD2 (5 bases). The germline gives CDR1 SNHLY, CDR2 FYNNEI. V lost 2 bases, J lost 7 bases, and 12 bases lay in between. This CDR3 has 14 amino acids. For the CDR3, the DNA is TGTGCCAGCAGTGAAACTGTTAGCGCAAATGAGCAGTTCTTC. Translation: CASSETVSANEQFF.

This clonotype was seen only a few times. This chain joins TRBV20-1 and TRBJ2-1; D may be TRBD2 (5 bases). V lost 6 bases and J lost 5, with 8 bases in between. The CDR3 totals 11 residues. Germline CDR1 reads DFQATT; CDR2 reads SNEGSKA (reference sequence). For the CDR3, the DNA is TGCAGTGCCCGAGGGCACAATGAGCAGTTCTTC. Protein product: CSARGHNEQFF.

The gene calls are TRBV3-1 and TRBJ1-2; D uncertain. The CDR3 has 15 amino acids. The V gene lost 3 bases and the J gene lost 4 bases, with 15 bases spanning the gap. The germline V gene encodes CDR1 LGHDT and CDR2 YNNKEL (reference sequence). CDR3 region: CASSQEVYGGYGYTF. The CDR3 DNA reads TGTGCCAGCAGCCAGGAGGTTTACGGAGGCTATGGCTACACCTTC. Full variable domain (remainder filled in from reference TRBV3-1 and TRBJ1-2): DTAVSQTPKYLVTQMGNDKSIKCEQNLGHDTMYWYKQDSKKFLKIMFSYNNKELIINETVPNRFSPKSPDKAHLNLHINSLELGDSAVYFCASSQEVYGGYGYTFGSGTRLTVV.

This clonotype was seen many times. V and J are TRBV29-1 and TRBJ2-3, with TRBD2 identical over 8 bases. CDR3 length equals 14 residues. With V trimmed by 7 bases and J by 2 bases, 8 bases remained unmatched. In germline, CDR1 is SQVTM, CDR2 ANQGSEA. The CDR3 coding sequence is TGCAGCGCTATACTAGCGGACCACACAGATACGCAGTATTTT. Amino acid sequence: CSAILADHTDTQYF.

This clonotype was counted between two and nine times. V gene TRBV20-1 combines with J gene TRBJ2-1, with TRBD2 as a possible D gene (5 bases). The CDR3 spans 14 residues. Trimming took 6 bases from V and 0 from J, leaving 12 bases between them. The germline V gene has CDR1 DFQATT and CDR2 SNEGSKA (reference sequence). The CDR3 spells CSALLAPSYNEQFF. Here the CDR3 DNA reads TGCAGTGCACTGCTAGCACCCTCCTACAATGAGCAGTTCTTC.

This clonotype has a handful of counts. This chain joins TRBV29-1 and TRBJ1-4, with D hard to call. Germline values: CDR1 SQVTM, CDR2 ANQGSEA. The CDR3 consists of 12 residues. The V and J ends lost 1 base and 8 bases respectively, with 8 bases between them. This CDR3 is CSVEGNGEKLFF. CDR3 DNA: TGCAGCGTTGAAGGGAATGGGGAAAAACTGTTTTTT. Full variable domain (missing parts from reference TRBV29-1 and TRBJ1-4): SAVISQKPSRDICQRGTSLTIQCQVDSQVTMMFWYRQQPGQSLTLIATANQGSEATYESGFVIDKFPISRPNLTFSTLTVSNMSPEDSSIYLCSVEGNGEKLFFGSGTQLSVL.